Listed below are T cell receptor beta chains from one sample, sequenced in a study of a mutant IDH1 vaccine in newly diagnosed glioma. The table came from immunoSEQ multiplex PCR; TCRdb's copy has only in-frame clones and leaves some out. This table has tens of thousands of clones, about four fifths appearing once. These receptors are not linked to any known antigen. The sample here was PBMCs, taken from a glioma patient whose treatment included an IDH1 peptide vaccine. These receptors were collected from a man aged 50-59 years with glioma. CDR3s include the opening cysteine and the closing phenylalanine or tryptophan. Fields, in order: CDR3 length, D gene, clone size, J gene, V gene, CDR3 protein, CDR3 DNA. A D gene is named only where the DNA matches it firmly. Only some rows state a clone size, as once, few, many or a class for expanded clones.

16,TRBD2,-,TRBJ2-2,TRBV5-1,CASSLASGVNTGELFF,TGCGCCAGCAGCTTGGCCAGCGGGGTGAACACCGGGGAGCTGTTTTTT
16,TRBD2,-,TRBJ2-2,TRBV7-9,CASSHRLAGVTGELFF,TGTGCCAGCAGCCACAGACTAGCGGGAGTTACCGGGGAGCTGTTTTTT
13,-,-,TRBJ2-3,TRBV14,CASSQVNLDTQYF,TGTGCCAGCAGCCAAGTAAATTTAGATACGCAGTATTTT
13,-,few,TRBJ1-5,TRBV2,CASSGQDNQPQHF,TGTGCCAGCAGTGGACAGGACAATCAGCCCCAGCATTTT
14,-,-,TRBJ2-5,TRBV7-7,CASSLQEGSATQYF,TGTGCTAGCAGCCTCCAAGAGGGATCGGCGACCCAGTACTTC
13,TRBD2,-,TRBJ2-1,TRBV15,CATSIWGGNEQFF,TGTGCCACCAGCATATGGGGGGGCAATGAGCAGTTCTTC
13,-,-,TRBJ2-3,TRBV30,CAWGASDADTQYF,TGTGCCTGGGGGGCTAGCGATGCGGATACGCAGTATTTT
13,TRBD1,few,TRBJ1-5,TRBV6-1,CASSGTGNQPQHF,TGTGCCAGCAGCGGGACAGGTAATCAGCCCCAGCATTTT
12,-,-,TRBJ2-5,TRBV7-9,CASRGLSETQYF,TGTGCCAGCAGGGGTCTCTCTGAGACCCAGTACTTC
13,-,-,TRBJ1-2,TRBV5-1,CASRDTGGYGYTF,TGCGCCAGCAGGGACACTGGAGGATATGGCTACACCTTC
13,-,few,TRBJ2-3,TRBV13,CASSKRGTDTQYF,TGTGCCAGCAGCAAACGGGGCACAGATACGCAGTATTTT
15,TRBD2,-,TRBJ2-7,TRBV27,CASNPYPPGGYEQYF,TGTGCCAGCAACCCCTACCCGCCGGGAGGGTACGAGCAGTACTTC
14,-,-,TRBJ2-2,TRBV9,CASSPKLDTGELFF,TGTGCCAGCAGCCCCAAATTAGACACCGGGGAGCTGTTTTTT
14,-,-,TRBJ2-7,TRBV27,CASKRRGPSYEQYF,TGTGCCAGCAAGCGCCGGGGACCATCCTACGAGCAGTACTTC